One and the same sample provided the 14 T cell receptor beta chains below, sequenced in a study of T cells in localized non-small cell lung cancer. TCRdb keeps only in-frame clones here, not all; method: immunoSEQ multiplex PCR. The data show approximately 33,000 clones, around 88% seen once. The specimen was peripheral blood, collected before any cancer treatment. The source of these receptors is a woman aged 40 to 75 with stage I lung adenocarcinoma.

CDR3 DNA: TGTGCCAGCAGTTTGGACGACTCCAGAAATCAGCCCCAGCATTTT. Residues: CASSLDDSRNQPQHF. The chain recombines TRBV27 with TRBJ1-5; D unresolved. The CDR3 consists of 15 residues. V lost 3 bases and J 4 bases, leaving 13 bases between the germline ends. The germline V gene encodes CDR1 MNHEY and CDR2 SMNVEV (reference sequence).

The genes are TRBV18 and TRBJ2-1; D possibly corresponds to TRBD2 (6 bases). This CDR3 region has 15 residues. Between the trimmed V and J ends, which lost 6 bases and 6 bases, there was a span of 18 bases. Germline-derived CDR1 and CDR2 are KGHSH and LQKENI. As DNA, the CDR3 is TGTGCCAGCTCTCTTATGGCGGGGCTGGGCAATGAGCAGTTCTTC. Its translation is CASSLMAGLGNEQFF.

The chain links TRBV7-9 to TRBJ2-1; D is uncertain. CDR3 size: 12 residues. V was pared by 6 bases and J by 7 bases, with 10 bases between. CDR1 is SEHNR, CDR2 FQNEAQ, per germline (reference sequence). CDR3 region: CASRTLGNEQFF. CDR3 DNA sequence: TGTGCCAGCAGGACTTTGGGTAATGAGCAGTTCTTC.

The CDR3 DNA follows: TGTGCCAGCAGCCCGAGGGGGGATACGCAGTATTTT. Residues: CASSPRGDTQYF. V and J are TRBV7-2 and TRBJ2-3, with TRBD1 as a possible D gene (6 bases). Trimming removed 5 bases from V and 6 bases from J, with 9 bases in between. The CDR3 sequence is 12 residues long. From germline, CDR1 is SGHTA and CDR2 FQGNSA.

The V call is TRBV27, the J call TRBJ2-5; 14 bases match TRBD2. Germline lookup yields CDR1 MNHEY and CDR2 SMNVEV (reference sequence). The CDR3 consists of 17 residues. J gave up 5 bases and V 5 bases, and 10 bases lay outside the gene matches. In DNA, the CDR3 is TGTGCCAGCAGTCTAGGGACTAGCGGGGGAAGGGGTGAGACCCAGTACTTC. Amino acid sequence: CASSLGTSGGRGETQYF.

V is TRBV9 and J is TRBJ2-6; the D gene is possibly TRBD1 (5 bases). The ends were cut back, 1 base at V and 2 bases at J, with 7 bases in the middle. From germline, CDR1 is SGDLS and CDR2 YYNGEE. The CDR3 contains 15 residues. DNA of the CDR3: TGTGCCAGCAGCGTACAGGGTGCTGGGGCCAACGTCCTGACTTTC. It translates to CASSVQGAGANVLTF.

The chain couples TRBV5-1 to TRBJ1-4; maybe TRBD1 (6 bases). Trimming shortened V by 3 bases and J by 2 bases, and 17 bases separated the two germline ends. Germline V lookup: CDR1 SGHRS, CDR2 YFSETQ. The CDR3 length is 17 residues. Here the CDR3 DNA reads TGCGCCAGCAGCTCCCCGGCAGGGGTGGGTACTAATGAAAAACTGTTTTTT. Protein: CASSSPAGVGTNEKLFF.

This chain links TRBV7-9 with TRBJ2-5, with D maybe TRBD1 (7 bases). This CDR3 comprises 18 residues. Germline V gene data show CDR1 as SEHNR and CDR2 as FQNEAQ (reference sequence). With 3 bases removed from V and 2 bases from J, the gap between germline ends came to 22 bases. Here the CDR3 reads CASSFVSGAGGRQETQYF. The CDR3 nucleotides read TGTGCCAGCAGCTTCGTATCGGGAGCAGGGGGACGGCAAGAGACCCAGTACTTC.

The chain uses TRBV2 and TRBJ1-4; TRBD1 is a possible D gene (5 bases). The V end was cut by 7 bases, the J end by 5 bases, with 14 bases between. Germline CDR1 SNHLY, CDR2 FYNNEI. CDR3 length: 14 residues. The CDR3 sequence is CASIKGPGNEKLFF. The CDR3 nucleotides read TGTGCCAGCATCAAAGGTCCAGGGAATGAAAAACTGTTTTTT.

This chain connects TRBV25-1 to TRBJ2-3; D call uncertain. CDR3 size: 13 residues. The germline gives CDR1 MGHDK, CDR2 SYGVNS. Trimming pared 7 bases from V and 3 bases from J, leaving 11 bases between. The CDR3 DNA follows: TGTGCCAGCACCCCTAGACGGACAGATACGCAGTATTTT. Protein sequence: CASTPRRTDTQYF.

The chain recombines TRBV6-5 with TRBJ2-6; D call uncertain. The V end was cut by 2 bases, the J end by 1 base, with 6 bases between. CDR3 length equals 15 residues. Germline V CDR1 and CDR2: MNHEY, SVGAGI. CDR3 protein: CASSYAGSGANVLTF. CDR3 DNA: TGTGCCAGCAGTTACGCCGGGTCTGGGGCCAACGTCCTGACTTTC.

The genes are TRBV28 and TRBJ1-2; TRBD1 agrees at 7 bases. Germline CDR1 and CDR2: MDHEN and SYDVKM. V lost 9 bases, J lost 3 bases, and 4 bases stayed unmatched. CDR3 size: 12 residues. The CDR3 loop is CASQTGDYGYTF. CDR3 coding DNA: TGTGCCAGTCAAACAGGGGACTATGGCTACACCTTC.

The chain recombines TRBV19 with TRBJ1-5, with D unclear. Trimming shortened V by 4 bases and J by 5 bases, and 6 bases separated the two germline ends. Germline loops: CDR1 LNHDA, CDR2 SQIVND (reference sequence). CDR3 length: 12 residues. The CDR3 sequence is CASSKKDQPQHF. Here the CDR3 DNA reads TGTGCCAGTAGTAAGAAGGATCAGCCCCAGCATTTT.

The chain is built from TRBV28 and TRBJ2-6; 8 bases map to TRBD1. V lost 0 bases to trimming and J lost 0 bases; unmatched junction nucleotides: 7. Germline V lookup: CDR1 MDHEN, CDR2 SYDVKM. The CDR3 is made up of 19 amino acids. The CDR3 DNA reads TGTGCCAGCAGTTTATGGGGACAGGCCGGGAGCTCTGGGGCCAACGTCCTGACTTTC. Its translation: CASSLWGQAGSSGANVLTF.